The clone carrying this TCR beta chain was counted many times. This CDR3 is built from 12 residues. Germline V gene data show CDR1 as LNHDA and CDR2 as SQIVND (reference sequence). V lost 4 bases and J lost 7, with 7 bases in between. The sample originates from a study of human T cells and chemical hapten exposure. Time point of the sample: patch test 2, 6 weeks after DPC sensitization. Treatment given: therapeutic diphenylcyclopropenone sensitization with weekly scalp DPC. TCRdb itself ran the RACE reads through MiXCR, one entry per CDR3 protein. The sample consists of tens of thousands of distinct CDR3 sequences, roughly 9.4% of them appearing once.

The gene calls are TRBV19 and TRBJ1-4; D gene unclear. Specimen: whole blood, collected in connection with sensitization to the hapten diphenylcyclopropenone (DPC). This TCR derives from a man aged 30 to 45 with alopecia areata. Some clones in this sample may be carry-over from other donors' samples. Written as DNA, the CDR3 is TGTGCCAGTAGTAGGGTATCTGAAAAACTGTTTTTT. It yields the protein CASSRVSEKLFF.